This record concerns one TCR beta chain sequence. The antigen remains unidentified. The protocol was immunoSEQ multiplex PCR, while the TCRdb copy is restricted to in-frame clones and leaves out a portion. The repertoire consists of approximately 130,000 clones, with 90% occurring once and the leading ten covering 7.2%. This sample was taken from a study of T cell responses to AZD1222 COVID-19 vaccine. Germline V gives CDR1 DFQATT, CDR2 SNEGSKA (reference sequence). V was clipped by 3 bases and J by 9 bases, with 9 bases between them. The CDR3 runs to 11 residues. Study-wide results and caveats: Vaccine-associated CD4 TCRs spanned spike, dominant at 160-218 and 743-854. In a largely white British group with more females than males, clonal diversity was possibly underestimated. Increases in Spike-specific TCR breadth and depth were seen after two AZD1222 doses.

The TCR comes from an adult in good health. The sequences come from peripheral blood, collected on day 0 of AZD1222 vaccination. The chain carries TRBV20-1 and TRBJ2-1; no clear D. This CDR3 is CSARGVGEQFF. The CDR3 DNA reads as TGCAGTGCTAGGGGTGTGGGTGAGCAGTTCTTC.